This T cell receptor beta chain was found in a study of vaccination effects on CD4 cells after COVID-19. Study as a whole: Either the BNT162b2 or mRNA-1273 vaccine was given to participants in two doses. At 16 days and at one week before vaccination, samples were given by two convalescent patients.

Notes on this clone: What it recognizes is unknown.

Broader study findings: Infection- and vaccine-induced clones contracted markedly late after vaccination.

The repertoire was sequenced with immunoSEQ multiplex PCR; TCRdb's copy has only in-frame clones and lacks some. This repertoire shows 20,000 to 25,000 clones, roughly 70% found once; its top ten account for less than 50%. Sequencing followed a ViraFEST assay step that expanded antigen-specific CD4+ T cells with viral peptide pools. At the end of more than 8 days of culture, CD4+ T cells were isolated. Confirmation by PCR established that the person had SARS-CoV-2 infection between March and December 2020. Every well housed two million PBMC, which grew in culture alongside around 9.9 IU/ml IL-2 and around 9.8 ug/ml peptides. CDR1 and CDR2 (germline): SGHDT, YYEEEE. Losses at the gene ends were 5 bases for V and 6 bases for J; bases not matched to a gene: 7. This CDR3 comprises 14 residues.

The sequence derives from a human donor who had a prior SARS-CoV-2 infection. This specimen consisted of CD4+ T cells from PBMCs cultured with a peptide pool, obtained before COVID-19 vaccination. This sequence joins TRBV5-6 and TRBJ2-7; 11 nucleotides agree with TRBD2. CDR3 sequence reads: CASRLAGDRTEQYF. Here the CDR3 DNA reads TGTGCCAGCAGACTAGCGGGAGACCGAACCGAGCAGTACTTC. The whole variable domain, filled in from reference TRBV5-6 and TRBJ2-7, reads DAGVTQSPTHLIKTRGQQVTLRCSPKSGHDTVSWYQQALGQGPQFIFQYYEEEERQRGNFPDRFSGHQFPNYSSELNVNALLLGDSALYLCASRLAGDRTEQYFGPGTRLTVT.